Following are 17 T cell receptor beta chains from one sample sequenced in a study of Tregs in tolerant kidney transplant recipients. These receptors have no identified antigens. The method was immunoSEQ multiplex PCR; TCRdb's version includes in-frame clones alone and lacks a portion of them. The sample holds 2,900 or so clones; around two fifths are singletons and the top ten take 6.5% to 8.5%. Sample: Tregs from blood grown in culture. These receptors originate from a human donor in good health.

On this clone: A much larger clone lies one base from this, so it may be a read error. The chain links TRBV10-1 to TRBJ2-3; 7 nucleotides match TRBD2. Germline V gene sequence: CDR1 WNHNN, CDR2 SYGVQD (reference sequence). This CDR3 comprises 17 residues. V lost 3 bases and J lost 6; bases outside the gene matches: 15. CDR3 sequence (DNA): TGCGCCAGCAGTGACTCGTGGCTAGCGGAAGTCGCGGATACGCAGTATTTT. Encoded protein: CASSDSWLAEVADTQYF.

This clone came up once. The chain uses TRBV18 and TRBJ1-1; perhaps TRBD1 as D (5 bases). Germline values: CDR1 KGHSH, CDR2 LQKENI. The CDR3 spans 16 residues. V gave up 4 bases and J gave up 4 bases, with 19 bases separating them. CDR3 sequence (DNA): TGTGCCAGCTCACACTTAGCGGGGAGGGGTGGCACTGAAGCTTTCTTT. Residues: CASSHLAGRGGTEAFF.

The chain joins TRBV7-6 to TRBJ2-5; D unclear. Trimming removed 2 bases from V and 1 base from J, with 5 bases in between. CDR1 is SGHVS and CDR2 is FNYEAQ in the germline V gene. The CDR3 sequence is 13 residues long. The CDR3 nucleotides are TGTGCCAGCAGCTTACCGGTCCAAGAGACCCAGTACTTC. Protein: CASSLPVQETQYF. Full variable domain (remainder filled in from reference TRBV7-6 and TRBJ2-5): GAGVSQSPRYKVTKRGQDVALRCDPISGHVSLYWYRQALGQGPEFLTYFNYEAQQDKSGLPNDRFSAERPEGSISTLTIQRTEQRDSAMYRCASSLPVQETQYFGPGTRLLVL.

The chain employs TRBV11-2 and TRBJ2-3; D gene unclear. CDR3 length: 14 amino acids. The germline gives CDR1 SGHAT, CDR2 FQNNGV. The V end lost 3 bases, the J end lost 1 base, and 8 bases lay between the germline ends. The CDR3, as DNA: TGTGCCAGCAGCTTCACCTTCGGCACAGATACGCAGTATTTT. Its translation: CASSFTFGTDTQYF.

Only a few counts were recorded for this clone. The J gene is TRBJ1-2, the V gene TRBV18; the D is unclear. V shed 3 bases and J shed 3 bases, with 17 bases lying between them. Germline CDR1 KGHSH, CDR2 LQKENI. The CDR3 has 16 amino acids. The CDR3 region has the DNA TGTGCCAGCTCACCTTCAGCGCGGGCAGCGGACTATGGCTACACCTTC. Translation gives CASSPSARAADYGYTF.

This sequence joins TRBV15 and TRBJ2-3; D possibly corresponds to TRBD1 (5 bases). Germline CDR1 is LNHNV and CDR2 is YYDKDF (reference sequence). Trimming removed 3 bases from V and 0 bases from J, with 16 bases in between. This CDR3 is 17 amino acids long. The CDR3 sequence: CATSREWTPLSTDTQYF. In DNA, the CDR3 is TGTGCCACCAGCAGGGAGTGGACACCGCTTAGCACAGATACGCAGTATTTT. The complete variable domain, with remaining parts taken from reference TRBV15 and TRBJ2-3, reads DAMVIQNPRYQVTQFGKPVTLSCSQTLNHNVMYWYQQKSSQAPKLLFHYYDKDFNNEADTPDNFQSRRPNTSFCFLDIRSPGLGDTAMYLCATSREWTPLSTDTQYFGPGTRLTVL.

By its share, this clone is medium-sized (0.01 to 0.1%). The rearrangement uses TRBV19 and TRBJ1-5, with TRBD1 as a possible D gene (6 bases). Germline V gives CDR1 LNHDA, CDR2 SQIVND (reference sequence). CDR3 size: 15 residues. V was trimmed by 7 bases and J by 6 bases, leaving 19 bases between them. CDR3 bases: TGTGCCAGTACCCCGAGGGGGGTTTTTACTCAGCCCCAGCATTTT. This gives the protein CASTPRGVFTQPQHF.

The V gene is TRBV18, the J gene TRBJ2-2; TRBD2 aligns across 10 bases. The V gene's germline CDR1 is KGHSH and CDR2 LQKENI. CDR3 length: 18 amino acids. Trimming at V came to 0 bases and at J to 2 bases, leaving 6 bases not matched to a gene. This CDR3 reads CASSPPFGLAENTGELFF. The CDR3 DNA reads TGTGCCAGCTCACCACCATTTGGACTAGCGGAAAACACCGGGGAGCTGTTTTTT.

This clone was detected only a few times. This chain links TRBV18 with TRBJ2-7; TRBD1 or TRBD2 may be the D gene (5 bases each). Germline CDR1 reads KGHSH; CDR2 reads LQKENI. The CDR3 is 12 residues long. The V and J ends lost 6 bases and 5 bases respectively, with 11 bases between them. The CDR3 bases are TGTGCCAGCTCGCCAAGGGGACACGAGCAGTACTTC. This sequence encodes CASSPRGHEQYF.

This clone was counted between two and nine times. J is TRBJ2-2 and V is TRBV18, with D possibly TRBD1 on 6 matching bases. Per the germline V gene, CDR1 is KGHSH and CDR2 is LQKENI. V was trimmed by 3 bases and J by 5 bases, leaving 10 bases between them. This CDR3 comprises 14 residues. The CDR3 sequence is CASSPTTGTGELFF. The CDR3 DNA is TGTGCCAGCTCACCCACGACAGGTACCGGGGAGCTGTTTTTT.

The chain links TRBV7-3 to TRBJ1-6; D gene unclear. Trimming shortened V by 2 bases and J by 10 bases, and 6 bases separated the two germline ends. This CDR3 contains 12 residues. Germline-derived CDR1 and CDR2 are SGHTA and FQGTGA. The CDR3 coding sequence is TGTGCCAGCAGCTTAGTAACCTCACCCCTCCACTTT. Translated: CASSLVTSPLHF.

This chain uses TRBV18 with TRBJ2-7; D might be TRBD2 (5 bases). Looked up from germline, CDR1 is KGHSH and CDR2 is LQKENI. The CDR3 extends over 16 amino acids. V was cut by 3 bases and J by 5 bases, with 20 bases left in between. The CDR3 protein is CASSPYTSTSSDEQYF. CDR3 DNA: TGTGCCAGCTCACCTTACACCTCCACTAGTTCCGACGAGCAGTACTTC.

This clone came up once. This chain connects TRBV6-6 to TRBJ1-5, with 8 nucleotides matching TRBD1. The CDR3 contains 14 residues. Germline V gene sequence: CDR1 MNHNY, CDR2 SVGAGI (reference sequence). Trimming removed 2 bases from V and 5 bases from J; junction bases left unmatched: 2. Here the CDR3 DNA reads TGTGCCAGCAGTTACCTCAGGGGGCATCAGCCCCAGCATTTT. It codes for CASSYLRGHQPQHF.

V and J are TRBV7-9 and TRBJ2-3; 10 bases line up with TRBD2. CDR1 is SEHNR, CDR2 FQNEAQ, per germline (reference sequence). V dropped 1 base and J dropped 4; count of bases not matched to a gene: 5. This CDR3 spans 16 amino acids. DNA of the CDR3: TGTGCCAGCAGCTTAGGAGCGGGAGGGCCCCCAGATACGCAGTATTTT. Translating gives CASSLGAGGPPDTQYF.

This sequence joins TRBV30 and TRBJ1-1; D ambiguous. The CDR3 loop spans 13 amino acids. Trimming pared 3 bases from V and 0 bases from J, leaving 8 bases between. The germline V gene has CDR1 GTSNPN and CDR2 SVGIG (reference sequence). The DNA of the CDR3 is TGTGCCTGGAGGTTTGGTGTGAACACTGAAGCTTTCTTT. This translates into CAWRFGVNTEAFF.

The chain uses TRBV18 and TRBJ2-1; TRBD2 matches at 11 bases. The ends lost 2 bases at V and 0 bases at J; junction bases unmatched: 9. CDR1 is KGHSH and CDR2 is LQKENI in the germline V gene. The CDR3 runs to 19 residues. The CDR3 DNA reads TGTGCCAGCTCACCAAAACTAGCGGGAGTCCCTGGCTCCTACAATGAGCAGTTCTTC. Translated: CASSPKLAGVPGSYNEQFF. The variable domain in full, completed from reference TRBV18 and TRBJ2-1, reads NAGVMQNPRHLVRRRGQEARLRCSPMKGHSHVYWYRQLPEEGLKFMVYLQKENIIDESGMPKERFSAEFPKEGPSILRIQQVVRGDSAAYFCASSPKLAGVPGSYNEQFFGPGTRLTVL.

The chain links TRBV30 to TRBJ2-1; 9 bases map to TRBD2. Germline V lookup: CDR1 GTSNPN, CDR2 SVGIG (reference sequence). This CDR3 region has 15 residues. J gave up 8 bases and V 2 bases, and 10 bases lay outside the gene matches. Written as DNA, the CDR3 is TGTGCCTGGAGTCGTAGCGGGAGTGTTAGAGATGAGCAGTTCTTC. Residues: CAWSRSGSVRDEQFF. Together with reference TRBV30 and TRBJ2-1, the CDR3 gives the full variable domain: SQTIHQWPATLVQPVGSPLSLECTVEGTSNPNLYWYRQAAGRGLQLLFYSVGIGQISSEVPQNLSASRPQDRQFILSSKKLLLSDSGFYLCAWSRSGSVRDEQFFGPGTRLTVL.